This TCR beta chain was captured in a study of blood T cell repertoires in COVID-19. Overall study context: The study drew acute and convalescent COVID-19 samples from the United States, Italy and Spain.

Per the study methods: Amplification of reference gene primers provided the estimated nucleated cell counts. Repertoires were generated with immunoSEQ multiplex PCR, while TCRdb's copy carries only in-frame clones and drops some. From that table come the V and J calls and clone size; the DNA was used to work out D and trimming. The sample yields around 310,000 clones, around 87% seen once. Germline V gene sequence: CDR1 SGHRS, CDR2 YFSETQ. The CDR3 loop spans 16 amino acids. The V gene lost 6 bases and the J gene lost 1 base, with 17 bases spanning the gap. The specimen was peripheral blood. The genes are TRBV5-1 and TRBJ2-1; D possibly corresponds to TRBD2 (7 bases). The clonotype was recovered from a woman in her fifties or sixties with active or convalescent COVID-19. The DNA for the CDR3 is TGCGCCAGCACGGGGGGCAGACTCGTTTCCTACAATGAGCAGTTCTTC. This gives the protein CASTGGRLVSYNEQFF.